The source of this T cell receptor (beta chain) is a study of T-cell memory formation after mild COVID-19. MiXCR, applied by TCRdb to the 5' RACE reads, yields one record per CDR3 protein. The table records about 290,000 distinct CDR3 sequences, around 15% of them present only once. Trimming removed 7 bases from V and 4 bases from J, with 16 bases in between. The CDR3 extends over 14 amino acids. Germline V gene sequence: CDR1 SGHAT, CDR2 FQNNGV. This chain links TRBV11-2 with TRBJ1-1; the D is unclear. Material for sequencing was PBMCs or a T cell subset sorted from them (not recorded which). The receptor comes from a man aged 18 to 30 who had mild COVID-19 (a few samples of this study predate the infection). Cell type and time point are not known. CDR3 DNA sequence: TGTGCCAGCACCCAATCTCACAGCATCACTGAAGCTTTCTTT. Translated, it gives CASTQSHSITEAFF.